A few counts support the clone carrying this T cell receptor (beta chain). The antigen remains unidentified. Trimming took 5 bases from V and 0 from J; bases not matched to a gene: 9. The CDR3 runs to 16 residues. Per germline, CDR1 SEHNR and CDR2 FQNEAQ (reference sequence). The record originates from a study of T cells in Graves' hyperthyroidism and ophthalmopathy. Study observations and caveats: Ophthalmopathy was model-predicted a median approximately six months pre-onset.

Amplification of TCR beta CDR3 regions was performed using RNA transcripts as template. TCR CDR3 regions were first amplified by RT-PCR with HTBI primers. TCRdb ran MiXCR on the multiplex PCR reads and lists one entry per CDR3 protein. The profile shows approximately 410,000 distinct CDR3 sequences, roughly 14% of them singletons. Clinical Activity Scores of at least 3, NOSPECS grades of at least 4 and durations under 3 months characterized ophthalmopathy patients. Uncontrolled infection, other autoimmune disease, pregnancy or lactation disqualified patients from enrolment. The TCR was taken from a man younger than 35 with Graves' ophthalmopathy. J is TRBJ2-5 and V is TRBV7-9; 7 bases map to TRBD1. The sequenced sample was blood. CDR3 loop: CASSAHRDSDQETQYF. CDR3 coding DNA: TGTGCCAGCAGCGCCCACCGGGACAGTGACCAAGAGACCCAGTACTTC.